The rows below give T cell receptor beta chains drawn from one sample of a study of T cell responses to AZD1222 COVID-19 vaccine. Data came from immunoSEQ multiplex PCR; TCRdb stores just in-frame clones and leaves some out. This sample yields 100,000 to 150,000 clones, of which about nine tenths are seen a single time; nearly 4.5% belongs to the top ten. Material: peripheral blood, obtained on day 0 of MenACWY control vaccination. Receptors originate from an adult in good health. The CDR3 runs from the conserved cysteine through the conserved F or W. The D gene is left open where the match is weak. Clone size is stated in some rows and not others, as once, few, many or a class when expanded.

cdr3_nt: TGTGCCATCAGTGACCGACAAGGGATGGTGAATTCACCCCTCCACTTT
cdr3_aa: CAISDRQGMVNSPLHF
clone_size: -
d_call: -
v_call: TRBV10-3
j_call: TRBJ1-6

cdr3_nt: TGTGCCAGCAGCTTAGGTCTTACAGGGAATGAGCAGTTCTTC
cdr3_aa: CASSLGLTGNEQFF
clone_size: -
d_call: -
v_call: TRBV11-2
j_call: TRBJ2-1

cdr3_nt: TGTGCCAGCAGTTCCCCTTCTAGGGGGGGCTATAATTCACCCCTCCACTTT
cdr3_aa: CASSSPSRGGYNSPLHF
clone_size: -
d_call: -
v_call: TRBV27
j_call: TRBJ1-6

cdr3_nt: TGTGCCAGCAGTCCAGCGGGACTGAACACCGGGGAGCTGTTTTTT
cdr3_aa: CASSPAGLNTGELFF
clone_size: -
d_call: TRBD2
v_call: TRBV28
j_call: TRBJ2-2

cdr3_nt: TGTGCCAGCAGCTCCGGGACTAGCGGAAACTACGAGCAGTACTTC
cdr3_aa: CASSSGTSGNYEQYF
clone_size: few
d_call: TRBD2
v_call: TRBV5-4
j_call: TRBJ2-7

cdr3_nt: TGTGCCAGCAGTTACCCGCAGTCCGAGCAGTACTTC
cdr3_aa: CASSYPQSEQYF
clone_size: -
d_call: -
v_call: TRBV6-2/TRBV6-3
j_call: TRBJ2-7

cdr3_nt: TGTGCCAGCACCCCCTTGGCGGGAGGGGGGGAGACCCAGTACTTC
cdr3_aa: CASTPLAGGGETQYF
clone_size: -
d_call: TRBD2
v_call: TRBV7-6
j_call: TRBJ2-5

cdr3_nt: TGTGCCAGCAGCTTGCGAATCGGGACAGGGAGCGATACGCAGTATTTT
cdr3_aa: CASSLRIGTGSDTQYF
clone_size: -
d_call: TRBD1
v_call: TRBV5-4
j_call: TRBJ2-3

cdr3_nt: TGTGCCAGCATACAGGAGCTAGCGGGACTGGAGCATGAGCAGTTCTTC
cdr3_aa: CASIQELAGLEHEQFF
clone_size: -
d_call: TRBD2
v_call: TRBV7-8
j_call: TRBJ2-1

cdr3_nt: TGTGCCAGCAGGAGACAGGGTGCCGGCGAAAAACTGTTTTTT
cdr3_aa: CASRRQGAGEKLFF
clone_size: -
d_call: TRBD1
v_call: TRBV25-1
j_call: TRBJ1-4

cdr3_nt: TGTGCCAGCAGGGGGGACTACCGGTACGCGCAGTATTTT
cdr3_aa: CASRGDYRYAQYF
clone_size: -
d_call: TRBD2
v_call: TRBV6-5
j_call: TRBJ2-3

cdr3_nt: TGTGCCAGCAGGAAACTAGCGGGAGTATCAAATGAGCAGTTCTTC
cdr3_aa: CASRKLAGVSNEQFF
clone_size: -
d_call: TRBD2
v_call: TRBV11-1
j_call: TRBJ2-1

cdr3_nt: TGTGCCTGGAGTGTACTCAGGGCGAACACTGAAGCTTTCTTT
cdr3_aa: CAWSVLRANTEAFF
clone_size: -
d_call: -
v_call: TRBV30
j_call: TRBJ1-1

cdr3_nt: TGTGCCAGCAGTTATTACGAGGACACTGAAGCTTTCTTT
cdr3_aa: CASSYYEDTEAFF
clone_size: -
d_call: -
v_call: TRBV6-6
j_call: TRBJ1-1

cdr3_nt: TGTGCCAGCAGCTTAGGACTGACTACCCACGGGCAGTACTTC
cdr3_aa: CASSLGLTTHGQYF
clone_size: -
d_call: -
v_call: TRBV7-2
j_call: TRBJ2-7

cdr3_nt: TGTGCCAGCAGCTTTGACAGGGATGGGGAGCAGTTCTTC
cdr3_aa: CASSFDRDGEQFF
clone_size: -
d_call: TRBD1
v_call: TRBV7-6
j_call: TRBJ2-1

cdr3_nt: TGCGCCAGCAGCCCGGTTCCGGTAAGGGATTCACCCCTCCACTTT
cdr3_aa: CASSPVPVRDSPLHF
clone_size: -
d_call: -
v_call: TRBV5-1
j_call: TRBJ1-6

cdr3_nt: TGTGCCAGCAGCTCCGGGACGGACTACAATGAGCAGTTCTTC
cdr3_aa: CASSSGTDYNEQFF
clone_size: -
d_call: -
v_call: TRBV13
j_call: TRBJ2-1

cdr3_nt: TGTGCCAGCAGCCAAGGGTACCAAGAGACCCAGTACTTC
cdr3_aa: CASSQGYQETQYF
clone_size: -
d_call: -
v_call: TRBV3-1/TRBV3-2
j_call: TRBJ2-5

cdr3_nt: TGTGCCAGCAGTTCCGGCTCGGGACAGGGTGTTGGCGAGCAGTACTTC
cdr3_aa: CASSSGSGQGVGEQYF
clone_size: once
d_call: TRBD1
v_call: TRBV6-5
j_call: TRBJ2-7

cdr3_nt: TGTGCCAGCAGCCTCCGACAGTATTGGGATGAGCAGTTCTTC
cdr3_aa: CASSLRQYWDEQFF
clone_size: -
d_call: -
v_call: TRBV7-8
j_call: TRBJ2-1

cdr3_nt: TGTGCCAGCAGTTTTCTAGCGGGGGTTGATACGCAGTATTTT
cdr3_aa: CASSFLAGVDTQYF
clone_size: -
d_call: TRBD2
v_call: TRBV27
j_call: TRBJ2-3

cdr3_nt: TGCAGCGTCGACCGGGACAGAGCTAACTATGGCTACACCTTC
cdr3_aa: CSVDRDRANYGYTF
clone_size: -
d_call: TRBD1
v_call: TRBV29-1
j_call: TRBJ1-2

cdr3_nt: TGTGCCAGCAGTTTAAAGGCCACTGAAGCTTTCTTT
cdr3_aa: CASSLKATEAFF
clone_size: -
d_call: -
v_call: TRBV12-3/TRBV12-4
j_call: TRBJ1-1

cdr3_nt: TGTGCCAGCAGCCAGCTGACTAGCGGATCTCAGGAGCAGTACTTC
cdr3_aa: CASSQLTSGSQEQYF
clone_size: -
d_call: TRBD2
v_call: TRBV3-1/TRBV3-2
j_call: TRBJ2-7

cdr3_nt: TGTGCCAGCAGCCAAGTTAGTGGGCGTACCGGGGAGCTGTTTTTT
cdr3_aa: CASSQVSGRTGELFF
clone_size: -
d_call: -
v_call: TRBV14
j_call: TRBJ2-2

cdr3_nt: TGTGCCAGCAGCGCGGGACAGGAGAACACCGGGGAGCTGTTTTTT
cdr3_aa: CASSAGQENTGELFF
clone_size: -
d_call: TRBD1
v_call: TRBV5-8
j_call: TRBJ2-2

cdr3_nt: TGTGCCAGCAGCCGTAGTGAGACAAGACTCTCCTACAATGAGCAGTTCTTC
cdr3_aa: CASSRSETRLSYNEQFF
clone_size: -
d_call: -
v_call: TRBV6-2/TRBV6-3
j_call: TRBJ2-1

cdr3_nt: TGTGCCAGCAGTCCCCTAGGGGGAAGTGCGGGGGGCTACACCTTC
cdr3_aa: CASSPLGGSAGGYTF
clone_size: once
d_call: -
v_call: TRBV28
j_call: TRBJ1-2

cdr3_nt: TGTGCCAGCACCAACCGGGGCAACACTGAAGCTTTCTTT
cdr3_aa: CASTNRGNTEAFF
clone_size: -
d_call: -
v_call: TRBV11-1
j_call: TRBJ1-1

cdr3_nt: TGTGCCAGCAATGGAGGACAGGCTTCACCTCGGGATACGCAGTATTTT
cdr3_aa: CASNGGQASPRDTQYF
clone_size: once
d_call: TRBD1
v_call: TRBV2
j_call: TRBJ2-3

cdr3_nt: TGTGCCAGCAGCGTCCAGGGGGCAAACACCGGGGAGCTGTTTTTT
cdr3_aa: CASSVQGANTGELFF
clone_size: -
d_call: TRBD1
v_call: TRBV2
j_call: TRBJ2-2

cdr3_nt: TGTGCCAGCAGCACCGGGACAGGGATTAATCAGCCCCAGCATTTT
cdr3_aa: CASSTGTGINQPQHF
clone_size: -
d_call: TRBD1
v_call: TRBV7-9
j_call: TRBJ1-5

cdr3_nt: TGTGCCAGCAGCCCCCTCTCCAACACTGAAGCTTTCTTT
cdr3_aa: CASSPLSNTEAFF
clone_size: -
d_call: -
v_call: TRBV3-1/TRBV3-2
j_call: TRBJ1-1

cdr3_nt: TGTGCCAGCAGTTCCCCCATTACAGATACGCAGTATTTT
cdr3_aa: CASSSPITDTQYF
clone_size: -
d_call: -
v_call: TRBV6-5
j_call: TRBJ2-3

cdr3_nt: TGTGCCAGCAGCCCAAGGGCGGAGGAAACTGAAGCTTTCTTT
cdr3_aa: CASSPRAEETEAFF
clone_size: -
d_call: -
v_call: TRBV7-9
j_call: TRBJ1-1

cdr3_nt: TGTGCCAGCTCACTAGCGGCTTACAATGAGCAGTTCTTC
cdr3_aa: CASSLAAYNEQFF
clone_size: -
d_call: TRBD2
v_call: TRBV13
j_call: TRBJ2-1

cdr3_nt: TGCGCCAGCAGCTTGGAGGCATACCCACCCGCGGCAGCTTTCTTT
cdr3_aa: CASSLEAYPPAAAFF
clone_size: once
d_call: -
v_call: TRBV5-1
j_call: TRBJ1-1

cdr3_nt: TGTGCCAGCACCCGAGGAGCAGGGGGCAATCAGCCCCAGCATTTT
cdr3_aa: CASTRGAGGNQPQHF
clone_size: once
d_call: -
v_call: TRBV6-6
j_call: TRBJ1-5

cdr3_nt: TGTGCCAGCCGATTAGGGTTAAACACTGAAGCTTTCTTT
cdr3_aa: CASRLGLNTEAFF
clone_size: -
d_call: -
v_call: TRBV12-3/TRBV12-4
j_call: TRBJ1-1

cdr3_nt: TGTGCCAGCAGTTGGAAGGTGGGGAGAAACGAAAAACTGTTTTTT
cdr3_aa: CASSWKVGRNEKLFF
clone_size: -
d_call: -
v_call: TRBV28
j_call: TRBJ1-4

cdr3_nt: TGTGCCAGCAGCCCCACGACAGGGAAAATCACTAATGAAAAACTGTTTTTT
cdr3_aa: CASSPTTGKITNEKLFF
clone_size: -
d_call: TRBD1
v_call: TRBV7-9
j_call: TRBJ1-4

cdr3_nt: TGTGCCAGTAGTATAGATGAGACAGGGGGATGGAGCAATCAGCCCCAGCATTTT
cdr3_aa: CASSIDETGGWSNQPQHF
clone_size: -
d_call: TRBD1
v_call: TRBV19
j_call: TRBJ1-5

cdr3_nt: TGTGCCAGCAGTTATGAAACGTCGGCGAACACCGGGGAGCTGTTTTTT
cdr3_aa: CASSYETSANTGELFF
clone_size: -
d_call: -
v_call: TRBV6-5
j_call: TRBJ2-2

cdr3_nt: TGTGCCAGCAGTTTCGTCCCGGGACAGGTTATGAACACCGGGGAGCTGTTTTTT
cdr3_aa: CASSFVPGQVMNTGELFF
clone_size: -
d_call: TRBD1
v_call: TRBV28
j_call: TRBJ2-2

cdr3_nt: TGTGCCAGCAGCCCGGCGGTGAGCACAGATACGCAGTATTTT
cdr3_aa: CASSPAVSTDTQYF
clone_size: -
d_call: -
v_call: TRBV7-2
j_call: TRBJ2-3

cdr3_nt: TGTGCCAGCAGCTTAGTACAGGGGACCGGGGAGCTGTTTTTT
cdr3_aa: CASSLVQGTGELFF
clone_size: -
d_call: TRBD1
v_call: TRBV7-9
j_call: TRBJ2-2

cdr3_nt: TGTGCCTGGTCCAGGGTGTCAGCTTTCTTT
cdr3_aa: CAWSRVSAFF
clone_size: -
d_call: -
v_call: TRBV30
j_call: TRBJ1-1

cdr3_nt: TGTGCCAGCAGTGCAATCGCGGGGGGCCGGAATACGCAGTATTTT
cdr3_aa: CASSAIAGGRNTQYF
clone_size: -
d_call: TRBD2
v_call: TRBV25-1
j_call: TRBJ2-3

cdr3_nt: TGCGCCAGCAAGGTAGCGGGGGGGATGGATGAGCAGTTCTTC
cdr3_aa: CASKVAGGMDEQFF
clone_size: -
d_call: TRBD2
v_call: TRBV5-1
j_call: TRBJ2-1

cdr3_nt: TGTGCCACAGCTAAGTCAGGAATGTGGAATCAGCCCCAGCATTTT
cdr3_aa: CATAKSGMWNQPQHF
clone_size: -
d_call: -
v_call: TRBV28
j_call: TRBJ1-5